Below, one T cell receptor (beta chain) is given with its context. The V end was cut by 5 bases, the J end by 8 bases, with 15 bases between. There are 13 residues in the CDR3. Germline assignment: CDR1 ENHRY and CDR2 SYGVKD. The source of the sample is a study of blood T cells in healthy people across ages. The use of a sample-barcoded 5' primer and a J-beta primer mix characterized a second PCR of 7 to 11 cycles. Each TCR beta cDNA got a 12-nucleotide random molecular identifier. Per-sample output comprised a minimum of 3 million paired-end reads containing CDR3. MiXCR, applied by TCRdb to the 5' RACE reads, yields one record per CDR3 protein. The sample yields approximately 790,000 distinct CDR3 sequences, roughly 60% seen once.

The sample comprised blood. The sequence derives from a man younger than 45 in good health. The chain carries TRBV10-3 and TRBJ1-2; TRBD1 might be the D (5 bases). CDR3 coding DNA: TGTGCCATCAGTCCCGGGACCCCATCGGGCTACACCTTC. It specifies CAISPGTPSGYTF.